These 5 T cell receptor beta chains were all obtained from the same sample, sequenced in a study of shared clonotypes between healthy human individuals. The repertoire was sequenced with immunoSEQ multiplex PCR; TCRdb's copy has only in-frame clones and lacks some. The sample lists about 480,000 clones, about 79% occurring once. Sequencing was carried out using PBMCs. These receptors were collected from a woman aged 40 to 50 in good health. Some clones in this sample may be carry-over from other donors' samples.

Regarding this clone: A read error may be the cause here, since a much bigger clone is one base away. Other nucleotide sequences in the sample specify the same CDR3. The CDR3 loop is CASSELQGVGTEAFF. Written as DNA, the CDR3 is TGTGCCAGCAGTGAACTGCAGGGTGTAGGAACTGAAGCTTTCTTT. The rearrangement uses TRBV25-1 and TRBJ1-1; TRBD1 might be the D (5 bases). V lost 2 bases, J lost 5 bases, and 15 bases lay in between. Germline V gives CDR1 MGHDK, CDR2 SYGVNS. The length of the CDR3 is 15 residues.

The rearrangement joins TRBV7-8 to TRBJ2-7, with 11 bases aligning to TRBD2. This CDR3 spans 14 amino acids. The V gene end was trimmed by 5 bases and the J gene end by 4 bases; junction bases not matched to a gene: 4. Germline V gives CDR1 SGHVS, CDR2 FQNEAQ. The CDR3 region has the DNA TGTGCCAGCAGCCGACTAGCGGGAACGTACGAGCAGTACTTC. Encoded protein: CASSRLAGTYEQYF.

This clone has only a few counts. The same CDR3 arises from other DNA sequences in this sample as well. This chain links TRBV6-4 with TRBJ2-1, with 7 bases aligning to TRBD1. From germline, CDR1 is MRHNA and CDR2 SNTAGT. Trimming at V came to 0 bases and at J to 2 bases, leaving 1 base not matched to a gene. The CDR3 has 15 amino acids. CDR3: CASSDSGGAYNEQFF. The CDR3 DNA is TGTGCCAGCAGTGACTCAGGGGGCGCCTACAATGAGCAGTTCTTC.

This rearrangement joins TRBV11-2 to TRBJ2-1; 7 bases fit TRBD1. This CDR3 is 19 amino acids long. V shed 6 bases, J shed 0 bases, and the junction held 17 bases outside the gene matches. CDR1 is SGHAT, CDR2 FQNNGV, per germline. The CDR3, as DNA: TGTGCCAGCAGTCTAGACAGGGCTCGTACCGTACGCTCCTACAATGAGCAGTTCTTC. It is translated as CASSLDRARTVRSYNEQFF.

The genes are TRBV7-3 and TRBJ1-5; possibly TRBD1 for D (5 bases). This CDR3 contains 13 residues. CDR1 and CDR2 from the germline V gene are SGHTA and FQGTGA. V was pared by 3 bases and J by 4 bases, with 7 bases between. For the CDR3, the DNA is TGTGCCAGCAGCTTTGGGGCTAATCAGCCCCAGCATTTT. It yields the protein CASSFGANQPQHF.